This T cell receptor (beta chain) was retrieved from a study of response to subunit inactivated influenza vaccine. A single record per CDR3 protein comes from TCRdb applying MiXCR to the RT-PCR reads. The table includes 430,000 or so distinct CDR3 sequences, approximately 11% detected once. Germline V lookup: CDR1 MNHNS, CDR2 SASEGT. After removal of 5 bases from V and 0 bases from J, the junction contained 7 bases not matched to a gene. The CDR3 runs to 16 residues. This clonotype has only a few counts. The specimen comprised PBMCs from blood, sampled more than 35 days after vaccination. The genes are TRBV6-1 and TRBJ2-4; TRBD1 matches at 7 bases. The receptor was isolated from a man aged 45-60 years who received an inactivated influenza vaccine. The CDR3: CASSRSQGSAKNIQYF. The CDR3 nucleotides are TGTGCCAGCAGTCGTTCACAGGGGTCAGCCAAAAACATTCAGTACTTC.